Listed here are 8 T cell receptor beta chains from one sample, sequenced in a study of blood T cell repertoires in COVID-19. Assay used: immunoSEQ multiplex PCR; TCRdb lists only in-frame clones, some missing. The repertoire includes approximately 260,000 clones, 88% of them detected once, and 2% to 2.5% sits in the top ten. The sequenced sample consisted of peripheral blood. The receptors here all came from a woman aged 40 to 49 who had recovered from COVID-19.

As to this clone: Just one base apart from a much larger clone, this may be a read error. The gene calls are TRBV6-4 and TRBJ2-1; 12 positions match TRBD2. V lost 5 bases and J lost 2; bases outside the gene matches: 1. The germline V gene encodes CDR1 MRHNA and CDR2 SNTAGT. CDR3 size: 15 residues. The CDR3 reads CASSPSGGAYNEQFF. CDR3 DNA sequence: TGTGCCAGCAGTCCTAGCGGGGGGGCCTACAATGAGCAGTTCTTC.

This chain uses TRBV25-1 with TRBJ2-3, with 7 bases fitting TRBD2. Looked up from germline, CDR1 is MGHDK and CDR2 is SYGVNS. V lost 4 bases to trimming and J lost 2 bases; unmatched junction nucleotides: 12. CDR3 length equals 17 residues. The CDR3 loop reads CASSGLGASGFTDTQYF. CDR3 DNA: TGTGCCAGCAGTGGACTGGGCGCTAGCGGATTCACAGATACGCAGTATTTT.

V is TRBV11-3 and J is TRBJ2-2; 8 bases are a match to TRBD1. From germline, CDR1 is SGHNT and CDR2 YENEEA. CDR3 length: 16 amino acids. J was trimmed by 0 bases and V by 5 bases; bases with no gene match: 5. CDR3 in amino acids: CASSRGQGSNTGELFF. The CDR3 bases are TGTGCCAGCAGCCGTGGACAGGGCTCGAACACCGGGGAGCTGTTTTTT.

The rearrangement joins TRBV28 to TRBJ1-5, with 9 bases aligning to TRBD1. Germline CDR1 and CDR2: MDHEN and SYDVKM. CDR3 length equals 15 residues. V lost 5 bases and J lost 2; bases outside the gene matches: 4. For the CDR3, the DNA is TGTGCCAGCAGTGGGGACAGGGCGCGCAATCAGCCCCAGCATTTT. Protein: CASSGDRARNQPQHF.

The gene calls are TRBV19 and TRBJ2-7; a possible D gene is TRBD2 (6 bases). The ends were cut back, 4 bases at V and 2 bases at J, with 15 bases in the middle. Germline assignment: CDR1 LNHDA and CDR2 SQIVND (reference sequence). CDR3 length: 15 residues. The CDR3 loop is CASSTFGTSTYEQYF. The CDR3, as DNA: TGTGCCAGTAGTACTTTCGGGACTTCAACCTACGAGCAGTACTTC.

This clone was recorded a few times. Other DNA sequences in the same sample also yield this CDR3. The chain links TRBV27 to TRBJ1-5; D not certain. The V end lost 2 bases, the J end lost 2 bases, and 4 bases lay between the germline ends. The CDR3 runs 13 residues. Germline V gene data show CDR1 as MNHEY and CDR2 as SMNVEV (reference sequence). The CDR3 DNA reads TGTGCCAGCAGTTTACGGGGCAATCAGCCCCAGCATTTT. Its protein is CASSLRGNQPQHF.

In this sample, this clone turned up a few times. The chain joins TRBV7-8 to TRBJ1-5; 9 positions match TRBD1. This CDR3 is built from 19 residues. Per the germline V gene, CDR1 is SGHVS and CDR2 is FQNEAQ. V was clipped by 5 bases and J by 2 bases; unmatched bases: 16. CDR3: CASSNTTEQQGAGNQPQHF. CDR3 coding DNA: TGTGCCAGCAGCAATACCACAGAACAACAGGGGGCCGGCAATCAGCCCCAGCATTTT.

The rearrangement links TRBV27 to TRBJ1-6; D gene unclear. Trimming removed 2 bases from V and 0 bases from J, with 8 bases in between. This CDR3 comprises 16 residues. Germline CDR1 reads MNHEY; CDR2 reads SMNVEV (reference sequence). CDR3 region: CASSLEKNSYNSPLHF. Here the CDR3 DNA reads TGTGCCAGCAGTTTAGAGAAGAACTCCTATAATTCACCCCTCCACTTT.